A single sample gave rise to the 15 T cell receptor beta chains below, sequenced in a study of Ad26.COV2.S vaccination and SARS-CoV-2 variants. The treatment denotes: roughly 18 received Ad26.COV2.S at low or high dose, single or two shots; about 5 received placebo; per-sample allocation not given. All samples were drawn on day 63, counting from the first vaccine or placebo injection. Here immunoSEQ multiplex PCR was the method, and the copy in TCRdb shows in-frame clones only, minus some. Of about 440,000 clones in the sample, around 90% were seen once. The sample in question was peripheral blood, obtained in a trial of Ad26.COV2.S vaccine versus placebo. All receptors come from a person aged 18-65 years who received the Ad26.COV2.S COVID-19 vaccine or a placebo.

The rearrangement uses TRBV4-3 and TRBJ1-1; maybe TRBD1 (6 bases). Trimming took 0 bases from V and 3 from J, leaving 11 bases between them. This CDR3 is 15 amino acids long. Germline V gene sequence: CDR1 LGHNA, CDR2 YSLEER. CDR3 nucleotide sequence: TGCGCCAGCAGCCAAGATTCCAGGGGATACACTGAAGCTTTCTTT. Translated: CASSQDSRGYTEAFF.

The J gene is TRBJ2-7, the V gene TRBV10-3; 11 bases agree with TRBD1. The V gene's germline CDR1 is ENHRY and CDR2 SYGVKD. V shed 7 bases and J 6 bases; nucleotides not matched to a gene: 17. CDR3 length: 17 amino acids. For the CDR3, the DNA is TGTGCCATCAAAGGAACCGAGAGGGGACAGGGGGGCCTCGAGCAGTACTTC. Encoded protein: CAIKGTERGQGGLEQYF.

The genes are TRBV7-2 and TRBJ1-1; TRBD1 might be the D (5 bases). Germline lookup yields CDR1 SGHTA and CDR2 FQGNSA. The CDR3 sequence is 16 residues long. The V gene lost 3 bases and the J gene lost 1 base, with 15 bases spanning the gap. CDR3 DNA sequence: TGTGCCAGCAGCTTTACAGGTCGCCTACCGAACACTGAAGCTTTCTTT. It is translated as CASSFTGRLPNTEAFF.

The genes are TRBV2 and TRBJ1-3; D might be TRBD1 (6 bases). This CDR3 region has 17 residues. Per germline, CDR1 SNHLY and CDR2 FYNNEI. V was trimmed by 0 bases and J by 2 bases, leaving 14 bases between them. The chain's CDR3 is CASSEAPGGIAGNTIYF. The DNA of the CDR3 is TGTGCCAGCAGTGAAGCGCCGGGGGGCATAGCTGGAAACACCATATATTTT.

This clone was counted once. J is TRBJ2-7 and V is TRBV20-1; TRBD2 matches 13 bases. The CDR3 has 15 residues. Germline CDR1 and CDR2: DFQATT and SNEGSKA (reference sequence). The junction had 4 bases not matched to a gene; V was cut back by 3 bases and J by 2 bases. CDR3: CSASGTSGAAYEQYF. The CDR3 bases are TGCAGTGCTAGTGGGACTAGCGGGGCGGCCTACGAGCAGTACTTC.

The gene calls are TRBV18 and TRBJ2-3, with unresolved D. Between the trimmed V and J ends, which lost 3 bases and 4 bases, there was a span of 8 bases. In germline, CDR1 is KGHSH, CDR2 LQKENI. The CDR3 is 13 amino acids. CDR3 bases: TGTGCCAGCTCACCGCGTGCCGCAGATACGCAGTATTTT. This translates into CASSPRAADTQYF.

This clone was found once. The rearrangement uses TRBV11-3 and TRBJ1-5, with no clear D. Germline CDR1 and CDR2: SGHNT and YENEEA. This CDR3 has 14 residues. V gave up 2 bases and J gave up 6 bases, with 11 bases separating them. The CDR3 bases are TGTGCCAGCAGCTTATGGAGGGTAGTTCAGCCCCAGCATTTT. It yields the protein CASSLWRVVQPQHF.

The J gene is TRBJ1-1, the V gene TRBV6-1, with D possibly TRBD1 on 5 matching bases. Germline-derived CDR1 and CDR2 are MNHNS and SASEGT. Trimming pared 3 bases from V and 1 base from J, leaving 9 bases between. CDR3 size: 14 residues. This CDR3 is CASSDREGNTEAFF. Written as DNA, the CDR3 is TGTGCCAGCAGTGACAGGGAGGGGAACACTGAAGCTTTCTTT.

The chain carries TRBV11-2 and TRBJ2-1, with 10 bases that match TRBD2. CDR3 length: 15 residues. Germline lookup yields CDR1 SGHAT and CDR2 FQNNGV. Trimming removed 3 bases from V and 5 bases from J; junction bases left unmatched: 4. The CDR3 loop is CASSFGTSANNEQFF. As DNA, the CDR3 is TGTGCCAGCAGCTTTGGGACTAGCGCTAACAATGAGCAGTTCTTC. Complete variable domain (other parts from reference TRBV11-2 and TRBJ2-1): EAGVAQSPRYKIIEKRQSVAFWCNPISGHATLYWYQQILGQGPKLLIQFQNNGVVDDSQLPKDRFSAERLKGVDSTLKIQPAKLEDSAVYLCASSFGTSANNEQFFGPGTRLTVL.

The chain combines TRBV7-2 with TRBJ1-2; D call uncertain. Trimming shortened V by 5 bases and J by 3 bases, and 7 bases separated the two germline ends. CDR1 and CDR2 (germline): SGHTA, FQGNSA. The CDR3 runs 12 residues. The CDR3 DNA reads as TGTGCCAGCAGCCGCGGGGACTATGGCTACACCTTC. Its translation: CASSRGDYGYTF.

This chain links TRBV28 with TRBJ1-2; tentatively, D is TRBD1 (5 bases). The CDR3 is 15 residues long. CDR1 is MDHEN and CDR2 is SYDVKM in the germline V gene. Trimming pared 6 bases from V and 4 bases from J, leaving 18 bases between. CDR3 sequence: CASSPGRAEFYGYTF. CDR3 bases: TGTGCCAGCAGCCCGGGGCGGGCAGAGTTCTATGGCTACACCTTC.

This chain's CDR3 is CASSYREYNQPQHF. The CDR3 region has the DNA TGTGCCAGCAGTTACCGCGAATACAATCAGCCCCAGCATTTT. The chain combines TRBV6-2 or TRBV6-3 with TRBJ1-5, with no clear D. Per germline, CDR1 MNHEY and CDR2 SVGEGT. The CDR3 runs 14 residues. V was clipped by 2 bases and J by 3 bases, with 8 bases between them.

CDR3 DNA: TGTGCCAGCAGCCAATCAACAGGGTCCAATCAGCCCCAGCATTTT. It translates to CASSQSTGSNQPQHF. The V call is TRBV16, the J call TRBJ1-5, with D possibly matching TRBD1 (6 bases). Between the trimmed V and J ends, which lost 0 bases and 3 bases, there was a span of 9 bases. The V gene's germline CDR1 is KGHSY and CDR2 FQNENV. The length of the CDR3 is 15 residues.

The CDR3 loop is CASSLLGTGYNSPLHF. In DNA form, the CDR3 reads TGTGCCAGCAGTTTACTCGGGACAGGCTATAATTCACCCCTCCACTTT. This chain joins TRBV28 and TRBJ1-6, with 8 positions matching TRBD1. Germline CDR1 and CDR2: MDHEN and SYDVKM. The CDR3 spans 16 residues. J gave up 3 bases and V 2 bases, and 3 bases lay outside the gene matches.

This chain connects TRBV5-6 to TRBJ2-1, with D tentatively TRBD1 (5 bases). Trimming removed 2 bases from V and 4 bases from J, with 7 bases in between. This CDR3 has 13 residues. The germline gives CDR1 SGHDT, CDR2 YYEEEE. The CDR3 is CASSFTGYNEQFF. CDR3 nucleotides: TGTGCCAGCAGCTTTACAGGATACAATGAGCAGTTCTTC. Full variable domain (remainder filled in from reference TRBV5-6 and TRBJ2-1): DAGVTQSPTHLIKTRGQQVTLRCSPKSGHDTVSWYQQALGQGPQFIFQYYEEEERQRGNFPDRFSGHQFPNYSSELNVNALLLGDSALYLCASSFTGYNEQFFGPGTRLTVL.